This T cell receptor beta chain appears in the sequencing data of a study of blood T cell repertoires in COVID-19. Study as a whole: COVID-19 samples, acute and convalescent, were from the United States, Italy and Spain.

On this clone: Different DNA sequences within this sample yield the same CDR3.

Symptom resolution, clearance, or two negative PCRs marked the recovered donors of Cohort 3. The protocol was immunoSEQ multiplex PCR, while the TCRdb copy is restricted to in-frame clones and leaves out a portion. Of 390,000 or so clones listed, 80% to 90% are singletons. Per the germline V gene, CDR1 is KGHSH and CDR2 is LQKENI. This CDR3 region has 12 residues. J lost 8 bases, V lost 3 bases, and 3 bases had no gene match. The TCR sequence derives from a man aged 18 to 35 who had recovered from COVID-19. The rearrangement uses TRBV18 and TRBJ1-1, with 7 bases lining up with TRBD1. Input material: PBMCs or T cells enriched from blood (not recorded which). CDR3 protein: CASSPRTGEAFF. The CDR3 DNA reads as TGTGCCAGCTCACCGCGGACAGGAGAAGCTTTCTTT.